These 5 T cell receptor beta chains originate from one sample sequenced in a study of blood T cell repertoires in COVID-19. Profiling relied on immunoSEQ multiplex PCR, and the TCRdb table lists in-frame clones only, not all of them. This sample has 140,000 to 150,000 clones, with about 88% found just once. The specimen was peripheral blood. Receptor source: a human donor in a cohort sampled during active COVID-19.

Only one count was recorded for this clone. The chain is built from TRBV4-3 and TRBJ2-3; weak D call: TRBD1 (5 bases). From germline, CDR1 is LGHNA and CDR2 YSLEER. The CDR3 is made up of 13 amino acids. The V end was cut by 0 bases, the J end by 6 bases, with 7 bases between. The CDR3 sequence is CASSQEQADTQYF. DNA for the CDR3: TGCGCCAGCAGCCAAGAACAGGCTGATACGCAGTATTTT.

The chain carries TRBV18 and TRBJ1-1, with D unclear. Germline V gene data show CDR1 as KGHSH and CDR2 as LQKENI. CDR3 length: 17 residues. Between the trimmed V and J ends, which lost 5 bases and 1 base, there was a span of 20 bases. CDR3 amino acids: CASSTRPVTPTNTEAFF. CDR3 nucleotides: TGTGCCAGCTCAACTCGCCCGGTGACACCCACGAACACTGAAGCTTTCTTT.

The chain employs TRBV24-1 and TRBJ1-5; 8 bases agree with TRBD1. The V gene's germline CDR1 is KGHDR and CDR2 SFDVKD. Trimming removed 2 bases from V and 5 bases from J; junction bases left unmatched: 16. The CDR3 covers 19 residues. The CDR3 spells CATSDSRTGGLVGYQPQHF. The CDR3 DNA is TGTGCCACCAGTGATTCCCGAACAGGGGGACTCGTAGGCTATCAGCCCCAGCATTTT.

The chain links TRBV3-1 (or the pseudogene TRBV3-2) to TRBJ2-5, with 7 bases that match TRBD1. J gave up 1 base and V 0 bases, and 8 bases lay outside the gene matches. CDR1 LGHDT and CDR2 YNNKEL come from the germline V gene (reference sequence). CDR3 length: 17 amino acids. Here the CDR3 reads CASSQDFRTGLQETQYF. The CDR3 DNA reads TGTGCCAGCAGCCAAGATTTTAGGACAGGTCTCCAAGAGACCCAGTACTTC.

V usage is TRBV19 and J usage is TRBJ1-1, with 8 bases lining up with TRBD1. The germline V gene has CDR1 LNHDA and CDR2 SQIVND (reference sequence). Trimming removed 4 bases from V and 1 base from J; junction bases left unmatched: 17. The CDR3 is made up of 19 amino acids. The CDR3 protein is CASSKSRGGTGSSNTEAFF. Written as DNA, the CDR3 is TGTGCCAGTAGTAAGTCCAGAGGTGGGACAGGTTCTTCGAACACTGAAGCTTTCTTT.